These 15 T cell receptor beta chains were all obtained from the same sample, sequenced in a study of T cell changes during pregnancy in multiple sclerosis. Repertoires were generated with immunoSEQ multiplex PCR, while TCRdb's copy carries only in-frame clones and drops some. The data contain about 120,000 clones, 93% of them singletons. The sequencing here drew on peripheral blood, taken before pregnancy. These receptors all stem from a female donor with multiple sclerosis, enrolled in a pregnancy study.

This sequence joins TRBV6-1 and TRBJ2-6; 7 bases agree with TRBD2. The CDR3 covers 15 residues. V shed 7 bases, J shed 2 bases, and the junction held 5 bases outside the gene matches. CDR1 and CDR2 from the germline V gene are MNHNS and SASEGT. As DNA, the CDR3 is TGTGCCAGCATGCTGGGGGGGGCTGGGGCCAACGTCCTGACTTTC. Translating it yields CASMLGGAGANVLTF.

As to this clone: A junction boundary mismatches the germline segment, possibly from a read error. This sequence joins TRBV5-1 and TRBJ2-1; 13 bases map to TRBD2. The germline V gene has CDR1 SGHRS and CDR2 YFSETQ. This CDR3 has 14 amino acids. This chain's CDR3 is CASSLETSGRALIF. As DNA, the CDR3 is TGCGCCAGCAGCTTGGAAACTAGCGGGAGGGCCTTGATCTTC.

V is TRBV7-6 and J is TRBJ2-1; TRBD2 matches 9 bases. J lost 8 bases, V lost 2 bases, and 10 bases had no gene match. Germline assignment: CDR1 SGHVS and CDR2 FNYEAQ. This CDR3 is 16 amino acids long. In DNA form, the CDR3 reads TGTGCCAGCAGCTTATTAGCGGGAGCGAATACCGATGAGCAGTTCTTC. Translating gives CASSLLAGANTDEQFF.

The chain carries TRBV5-1 and TRBJ1-6, with 8 bases identical to TRBD1. The CDR3 extends over 16 amino acids. The V gene's germline CDR1 is SGHRS and CDR2 YFSETQ. The trim removed 4 bases at V and 0 bases at J, leaving 3 bases unmatched. CDR3: CASSGGQGSYNSPLHF. The CDR3 DNA reads TGCGCCAGCAGCGGTGGACAGGGCTCCTATAATTCACCCCTCCACTTT.

The V gene is TRBV5-4, the J gene TRBJ2-1; 8 bases align to TRBD2. V lost 0 bases to trimming and J lost 10 bases; unmatched junction nucleotides: 6. This CDR3 region has 14 residues. Germline CDR1 and CDR2: SGHNT and YYREEE (reference sequence). CDR3 residues: CASSLVGRAEEQFF. The CDR3 nucleotides read TGTGCCAGCAGCTTGGTCGGGAGGGCGGAAGAGCAGTTCTTC.

The V gene is TRBV5-5, the J gene TRBJ1-2; the D gene is possibly TRBD1 (6 bases). The CDR3 contains 15 residues. Looked up from germline, CDR1 is SGHKS and CDR2 is YYEKEE (reference sequence). Between the trimmed V and J ends, which lost 0 bases and 0 bases, there was a span of 9 bases. CDR3 coding DNA: TGTGCCAGCAGCTTGGGTAGGGGGTCTAACTATGGCTACACCTTC. This encodes CASSLGRGSNYGYTF.

The CDR3 loop is CASSSGQGGAGELFF. CDR3 DNA: TGCGCCAGCAGCTCGGGACAGGGGGGAGCCGGGGAGCTGTTTTTT. The genes are TRBV5-1 and TRBJ2-2, with 11 bases that match TRBD1. The length of the CDR3 is 15 residues. V trimming: 3 bases; J trimming: 6 bases; junction bases outside the gene matches: 4. CDR1 and CDR2 (germline): SGHRS, YFSETQ.

J is TRBJ2-5 and V is TRBV7-9, with D hard to call. V lost 1 base to trimming and J lost 5 bases, with 5 bases between them. The CDR3 loop spans 12 amino acids. Germline values: CDR1 SEHNR, CDR2 FQNEAQ (reference sequence). CDR3 nucleotide sequence: TGTGCCAGCAGCTTAGGAGCTGAGACCCAGTACTTC. It is translated as CASSLGAETQYF.

CDR3 bases: TGTGCCAGCAGCCTGAGGACTAGCGGGGCCATGGAGACCCAGTACTTC. Its translation: CASSLRTSGAMETQYF. The chain has TRBV6-6 and TRBJ2-5; 12 bases agree with TRBD2. This CDR3 contains 16 residues. V trimming: 6 bases; J trimming: 5 bases; junction bases outside the gene matches: 10. Germline CDR1 MNHNY, CDR2 SVGAGI (reference sequence).

About this clone: Its ends do not fully match the called genes, so a read error is possible. This chain joins TRBV20-1 and TRBJ2-7; 8 bases map to TRBD2. This CDR3 has 11 amino acids. Germline V gene lookup returns CDR1 DFQATT and CDR2 SNEGSKA (reference sequence). The CDR3 coding sequence is TGCAGTGCTCCACTTAGCGGGACGTATAACTTC. It yields the protein CSAPLSGTYNF.

The rearrangement joins TRBV18 to TRBJ2-6, with TRBD2 matching 13 bases. The V segment lost 0 bases and the J segment 5 bases; nucleotides outside the gene matches: 4. The CDR3 sequence is 18 residues long. CDR1 and CDR2 from the germline V gene are KGHSH and LQKENI. CDR3 sequence (DNA): TGTGCCAGCTCACCACCGGGACTAGCGGGGTTTAGGGCCAACGTCCTGACTTTC. Translation gives CASSPPGLAGFRANVLTF.

The chain has TRBV7-9 and TRBJ2-3; weak D call: TRBD2 (5 bases). The length of the CDR3 is 14 residues. Germline CDR1 SEHNR, CDR2 FQNEAQ (reference sequence). V gave up 5 bases and J gave up 6 bases, with 15 bases separating them. The chain's CDR3 is CASSRGASVDTQYF. For the CDR3, the DNA is TGTGCCAGCAGCCGGGGAGCGTCCGTGGATACGCAGTATTTT.

The chain carries TRBV6-1 and TRBJ2-1, with D unclear. The length of the CDR3 is 14 residues. CDR1 and CDR2 from the germline V gene are MNHNS and SASEGT. The V and J ends lost 1 base and 6 bases respectively, with 10 bases between them. The CDR3 bases are TGTGCCAGCAGTGAAGTAGGAGCAAGCAATGAGCAGTTCTTC. Its translation is CASSEVGASNEQFF.

J is TRBJ2-5 and V is TRBV7-2, with D tentatively TRBD2 (6 bases). The V gene's germline CDR1 is SGHTA and CDR2 FQGNSA. Trimming cost V 4 bases and J 5 bases, with 20 bases left between them. The CDR3 length is 16 residues. CDR3 in amino acids: CASSSTDGRYGETQYF. As DNA, the CDR3 is TGTGCCAGCAGCTCCACCGACGGGAGATATGGGGAGACCCAGTACTTC.

This chain uses TRBV5-4 with TRBJ1-1; the D gene is possibly TRBD1 (6 bases). CDR3 length: 14 amino acids. V lost 4 bases to trimming and J lost 3 bases, with 13 bases between them. Germline CDR1 is SGHNT and CDR2 is YYREEE (reference sequence). DNA for the CDR3: TGTGCCAGCAGCCCCCGGGGGGCGGACACTGAAGCTTTCTTT. Translating gives CASSPRGADTEAFF.